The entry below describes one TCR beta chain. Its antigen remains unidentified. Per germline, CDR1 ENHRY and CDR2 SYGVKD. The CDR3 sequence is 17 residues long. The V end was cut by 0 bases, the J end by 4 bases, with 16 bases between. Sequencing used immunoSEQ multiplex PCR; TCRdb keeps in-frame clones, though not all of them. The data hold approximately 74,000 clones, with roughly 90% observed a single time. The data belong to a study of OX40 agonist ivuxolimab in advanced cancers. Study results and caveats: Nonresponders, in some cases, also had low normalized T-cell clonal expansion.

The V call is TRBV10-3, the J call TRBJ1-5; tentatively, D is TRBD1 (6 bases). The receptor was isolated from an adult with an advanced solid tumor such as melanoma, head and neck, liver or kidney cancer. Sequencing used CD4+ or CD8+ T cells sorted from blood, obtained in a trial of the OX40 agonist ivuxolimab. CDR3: CAISESGPRGGNQPQHF. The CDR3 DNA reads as TGTGCCATCAGTGAGTCTGGACCCCGAGGGGGGAATCAGCCCCAGCATTTT.